This TCR beta chain was sequenced in a study of blood T cell repertoires in COVID-19 (dated by TCRdb to 2020 to 2021). Regarding the study in general: The collaborator samples originated in the United States, Italy and Spain and spanned the acute and convalescent phases of COVID-19. The material from the prospective study consisted of cDNA or gDNA derived from T cells, B-cell-depleted T cells, or PBMCs. Subjects who had been exposed to COVID-19, were actively infected with it, or had recovered from it provided the deeply sampled blood TCRbeta repertoires that made up the dataset. The repertoires were released in a freely available public database intended as a resource for research on the immune response to SARS-CoV-2. Samples came from the ongoing ImmuneRACE study (first 160 participants) plus 1,254 subjects from 6 global collaborators. Sample metadata almost always included a de-identified subject ID, COVID-19 status, age in years and sex. Where HLA class I and class II types were available, the types were taken from metadata supplied by the sample provider, not from assay-based typing. Paper-wide results and their limitations: Clinical and demographic metadata were provided uncurated, with the amount varying by source and participant.

Worth noting for this clone: The antigen it recognizes is unknown. Within one base of it there is no much larger clone, and no base qualities were kept.

Another Seattle source contributed samples from volunteer blood donors who had recovered from COVID-19. The collaborating institutions used their own protocols to collect whole blood in K2EDTA tubes. For TCRbeta analysis, collaborator samples were shipped as frozen whole blood, as isolated PBMCs, or as DNA extracted from either sample type. The CDR3 holds 19 amino acids from the cysteine to the phenylalanine. The sequence is cut down to CDR3 DNA, 57 bases in frame from base 1. The germline V gene sets CDR1 to SGHRS and CDR2 to YFSETQ. The germline V and J ends show losses of 2 bases and 2 bases respectively, and no gene match explains 14 bases of the junction. TCRbeta CDR3 regions were amplified from genomic DNA by means of the immunoSEQ Assay, a bias-controlled multiplex PCR. The source study handled its data this way. The number of nucleated cells in each sample was estimated from the amplification of reference gene primers within the assay. To quantify the absolute abundance of each unique TCRbeta CDR3 rearrangement, sequence reads were collapsed and filtered. Productive Simpson clonality was computed per sample as the square root of Simpson's diversity index over productive rearrangements. This immuneACCESS table, as held by TCRdb, lists in-frame sequences with V and J called but not all clones. Of the missing ones, under half trace to an unresolved V gene in checked studies; the others have no known cause. Clone size and V and J calls were adopted from that table, with D and trimming inferred from the DNA. For this sample there are roughly 140,000 clones; about four fifths appear just once. The leading ten clones occupy 3.5% of the sample.

Sequencing input: peripheral blood. The sequence is built from TRBV5-1 and TRBJ2-1, with TRBD2 identical over 9 junction bases. The receptor was derived from a man aged 70 or older who had recovered from COVID-19. The CDR3 here reads CASSFLPPGLAQPYNEQFF. The sequenced DNA: TGCGCCAGCAGCTTCCTACCCCCAGGACTAGCGCAGCCCTACAATGAGCAGTTCTTC.